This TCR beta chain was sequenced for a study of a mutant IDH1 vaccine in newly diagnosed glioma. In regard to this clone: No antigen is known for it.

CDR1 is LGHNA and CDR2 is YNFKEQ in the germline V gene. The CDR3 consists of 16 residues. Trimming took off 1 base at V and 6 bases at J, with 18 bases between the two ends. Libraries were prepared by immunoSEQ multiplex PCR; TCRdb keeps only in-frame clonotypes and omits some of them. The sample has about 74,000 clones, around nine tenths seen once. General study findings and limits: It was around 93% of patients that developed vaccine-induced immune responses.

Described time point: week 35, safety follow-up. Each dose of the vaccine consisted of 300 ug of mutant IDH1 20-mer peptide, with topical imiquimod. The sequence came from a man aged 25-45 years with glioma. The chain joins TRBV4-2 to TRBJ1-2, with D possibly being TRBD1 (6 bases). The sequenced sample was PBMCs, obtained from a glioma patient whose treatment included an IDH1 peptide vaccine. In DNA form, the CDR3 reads TGTGCCAGCAGCCAAGGATACAGGGCCCCCGGTGATGGCTACACCTTC. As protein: CASSQGYRAPGDGYTF.